This TCR beta chain was found in a study of T cell responses to AZD1222 COVID-19 vaccine. TCRdb's copy holds only in-frame clones and misses some; the assay was immunoSEQ multiplex PCR. The table shows more than 100,000 clones, with about nine tenths occurring only once. V lost 3 bases and J lost 5, with 14 bases in between. In germline, CDR1 is KGHSH, CDR2 LQKENI. This CDR3 has 14 residues. This sample comprised peripheral blood, obtained 28 days after the second AZD1222 dose. The genes are TRBV18 and TRBJ2-7; possible D gene TRBD1, 6 bases. This sequence was found in an adult who received the AZD1222 COVID-19 vaccine. Here the CDR3 reads CASSPGQSNHEQYF. Written as DNA, the CDR3 is TGTGCCAGCTCACCTGGACAGTCTAACCACGAGCAGTACTTC.